This T cell receptor beta chain was profiled in a study of cytomegalovirus exposure and HLA in healthy donors. This CDR3 region has 15 residues. The germline V gene has CDR1 SGHRS and CDR2 YFSETQ. V dropped 4 bases and J dropped 5; count of bases not matched to a gene: 9. Remarks on this clone: The antigen remains undetermined.

Whole-study findings and limits: Among the most significant clusters, several appeared linked to common viral pathogens in a later analysis.

The PCR employed 60 Vbeta primers together with 13 Jbeta primers. Original processing notes: Later reanalysis found about 80 million unique TCR beta chains, 9 million to 12 million of them shared. TCRdb's table, derived via immunoSEQ multiplex PCR, lists solely in-frame clones and lacks some. V, J and clone size derive from that table, while D and trimming were established from the DNA sequence. The sample has 150,000 to 200,000 clones; around four fifths are singletons. This chain connects TRBV5-1 to TRBJ1-2, with 9 bases identical to TRBD1. The receptor comes from a girl aged 5-17 years in good health and CMV-seropositive. Specimen: PBMCs. The CDR3 DNA is TGCGCCAGCAGCCCGGGGATCGGACAGGGGTATGGCTACACCTTC. Translation: CASSPGIGQGYGYTF. Full variable domain (rest looked up from reference TRBV5-1 and TRBJ1-2): KAGVTQTPRYLIKTRGQQVTLSCSPISGHRSVSWYQQTPGQGLQFLFEYFSETQRNKGNFPGRFSGRQFSNSRSEMNVSTLELGDSALYLCASSPGIGQGYGYTFGSGTRLTVV.